This T cell receptor (beta chain) was recorded in a study of T cell repertoires and HLA-DP antigens. Study outcomes and limitations: The CD4+ repertoire was not split into naive and memory.

Regarding this clone: The antigen is undetermined. This same CDR3 is encoded by further DNA sequences in the sample.

Primers targeted 54 TRBV and 13 TRBJ segments. TCRdb's table, derived via immunoSEQ multiplex PCR, lists solely in-frame clones and lacks some. In the table there are about 73,000 clones, 80% of which are singletons. The sequence was collected from a man aged 55 to 70 in good health and CMV-seronegative. Sequencing was performed on CD4+ T cells from PBMCs.

The CDR3 spells CASSLGGSQETQYF. CDR3 nucleotides: TGTGCCAGCAGCTTAGGCGGGTCCCAAGAGACCCAGTACTTC. J is TRBJ2-5 and V is TRBV7-2; TRBD2 is a possible D gene (5 bases). Germline assignment: CDR1 SGHTA and CDR2 FQGNSA. This CDR3 contains 14 residues. V dropped 1 base and J dropped 1 base, with 7 bases sitting between them.